This T cell receptor (beta chain) stems from a study of T-cell reconstitution after alpha-beta-depleted transplantation in children. The germline CDR1 and CDR2 sequences are SGHTA and FQGNSA. The CDR3 is 13 residues long. Trimming removed 5 bases at V and 5 bases at J, with 9 bases between. This clonotype was counted many times. TCRbeta library preparation incorporated unique molecular identifiers. TCRdb fed the PCR reads into MiXCR, producing one record per CDR3 protein. The sample lists 200,000 to 250,000 distinct CDR3 sequences; about 9.5% were seen once. The genes are TRBV7-2 and TRBJ2-2; D unresolved. This TCR was recovered from a human donor who donated a stem cell graft to a child with acute lymphoblastic leukemia. This material consisted of PBMCs from the stem cell graft donor, taken from the stem cell graft. The CDR3 DNA reads TGTGCCAGCAGCCTGGTGCGGACCGGGGAGCTGTTTTTT. This gives the protein CASSLVRTGELFF.